A selection of T cell receptor beta chains follows, all from one sample in a study of beta chain features in type 1 diabetes. Here immunoSEQ multiplex PCR was the method, and the copy in TCRdb shows in-frame clones only, minus some. The sample lists some 270,000 clones; roughly 10% were seen once. Sequencing was done on a sample of naive CD4+ T cells from blood. The origin of the receptors is a man aged 25 to 40 with type 1 diabetes. CDR3s leave out the opening cysteine and the closing phenylalanine or tryptophan. A clone size is listed for some rows: how often the clone was seen (once, few, many), or a class if it is expanded.

size: few
V: TRBV2
J: TRBJ1-5
CDR3: ASSELQASLQPQH

size: -
V: TRBV9
J: TRBJ2-2
CDR3: ASSVQGAGGELF

size: -
V: TRBV7-2
J: TRBJ1-2
CDR3: ASSPPGTDPYGYT

size: few
V: TRBV9
J: TRBJ2-3
CDR3: ASSPTGGRGTTDTQY

size: few
V: TRBV6-5
J: TRBJ2-1
CDR3: ASTSGQFNEQF

size: -
V: TRBV5-1
J: TRBJ2-6
CDR3: ASSQGGSGANVLT

size: -
V: TRBV10-3
J: TRBJ2-7
CDR3: ATQGLSYEQY

size: -
V: TRBV5-1
J: TRBJ2-5
CDR3: ASSAPGTLAETQY

size: -
V: TRBV6-5
J: TRBJ1-1
CDR3: ASSYGAGGEAF

size: -
V: TRBV7-9
J: TRBJ1-2
CDR3: ASSFSVNYGYT

size: -
V: TRBV5-1
J: TRBJ1-5
CDR3: ASSPGQGRDQPQH

size: few
V: TRBV2
J: TRBJ1-2
CDR3: ASSPTGRDGYT

size: few
V: TRBV9
J: TRBJ2-2
CDR3: ASSVGTSGERATGELF

size: -
V: TRBV4-2
J: TRBJ2-2
CDR3: ASSQVGQGSGELF

size: -
V: TRBV28
J: TRBJ2-5
CDR3: ASSSTSGGAETQY

size: -
V: TRBV9
J: TRBJ2-7
CDR3: ASSAGSQALYEQY

size: -
V: TRBV2
J: TRBJ2-5
CDR3: ASSRLAPETQY

size: -
V: TRBV7-8
J: TRBJ1-1
CDR3: ASSLEGQILNTEAF

size: -
V: TRBV6-1
J: TRBJ1-5
CDR3: ASKTESNQPQH

size: few
V: TRBV7-2
J: TRBJ2-3
CDR3: ASSSSGGRYSSTDTQY

size: few
V: TRBV19
J: TRBJ2-1
CDR3: ASSPSGGFDNEQF

size: few
V: TRBV7-8
J: TRBJ2-1
CDR3: ASGTSGGNEQF

size: -
V: TRBV30
J: TRBJ1-5
CDR3: AWSTGDNQPQH

size: -
V: TRBV5-4
J: TRBJ2-7
CDR3: ASRSGTSRSYEQY

size: -
V: TRBV29-1
J: TRBJ2-3
CDR3: SVPTSGGTDTQY

size: few
V: TRBV7-9
J: TRBJ2-3
CDR3: ASTPGQGPDTQY

size: few
V: TRBV5-1
J: TRBJ1-1
CDR3: ASSLGQGTTEAF

size: few
V: TRBV7-9
J: TRBJ1-4
CDR3: ASSSGQGLVRKLF

size: -
V: TRBV18
J: TRBJ2-1
CDR3: ASSPPGLAGGSSHNEQF

size: few
V: TRBV10-3
J: TRBJ1-6
CDR3: AISEAGQPDSPLH

size: few
V: TRBV23-1
J: TRBJ2-3
CDR3: ASSQSLPTDETRTDTQY

size: few
V: TRBV7-9
J: TRBJ2-1
CDR3: ASSQGFQPYNEQF

size: few
V: TRBV6-1
J: TRBJ2-6
CDR3: ASSQDLSGANVLT

size: few
V: TRBV28
J: TRBJ2-2
CDR3: ASSSWTSGELF

size: few
V: TRBV30
J: TRBJ2-7
CDR3: AWSPPHSYEQY

size: few
V: TRBV6-5
J: TRBJ1-1
CDR3: ASSYGGSTEAF

size: -
V: TRBV10-2
J: TRBJ2-5
CDR3: ASTPPGEETQY

size: few
V: TRBV30
J: TRBJ1-5
CDR3: AWSVRGSQPQH

size: few
V: TRBV28
J: TRBJ2-3
CDR3: ASSPAGLAGADTQY

size: -
V: TRBV4-3
J: TRBJ1-1
CDR3: ASSQGQGVNTEAF

size: few
V: TRBV29-1
J: TRBJ1-1
CDR3: SSFGESTEAF

size: few
V: TRBV28
J: TRBJ1-2
CDR3: ASSLVQTDGYT

size: -
V: TRBV15
J: TRBJ2-7
CDR3: ATSNGKKAAYEQY

size: few
V: TRBV5-1
J: TRBJ2-1
CDR3: ASEKGQGVGNEQF

size: few
V: TRBV19
J: TRBJ1-2
CDR3: ASSPDRATYGYT

size: -
V: TRBV5-6
J: TRBJ1-4
CDR3: ASSSGWPLTNEKLF

size: -
V: TRBV7-9
J: TRBJ2-1
CDR3: ASSLGTSGVHEQF

size: -
V: TRBV7-2
J: TRBJ2-5
CDR3: ASSPPGQETQY

size: -
V: TRBV9
J: TRBJ2-5
CDR3: ASSVESRGETQY

size: -
V: TRBV11-2
J: TRBJ2-7
CDR3: ASSLAGVGNEQY

size: few
V: TRBV6-6
J: TRBJ1-5
CDR3: ASSHRTGARQPQH

size: -
V: TRBV18
J: TRBJ1-5
CDR3: ASSSGQGASNQPQH

size: once
V: TRBV5-1
J: TRBJ2-3
CDR3: ASSLFPGGDTQY

size: few
V: TRBV5-1
J: TRBJ2-5
CDR3: ASSHGLAGEGTQY

size: few
V: TRBV11-2
J: TRBJ1-2
CDR3: ASSLDIREGYT

size: few
V: TRBV7-2
J: TRBJ2-7
CDR3: ASSLGTGGLTYEQY

size: -
V: TRBV12-5
J: TRBJ2-5
CDR3: ASGASGAETQY

size: -
V: TRBV5-1
J: TRBJ2-5
CDR3: ASSPTGAETQY

size: few
V: TRBV19
J: TRBJ2-3
CDR3: ASRPSGADTQY

size: few
V: TRBV4-2
J: TRBJ1-2
CDR3: ASSQGTGGDYGYT